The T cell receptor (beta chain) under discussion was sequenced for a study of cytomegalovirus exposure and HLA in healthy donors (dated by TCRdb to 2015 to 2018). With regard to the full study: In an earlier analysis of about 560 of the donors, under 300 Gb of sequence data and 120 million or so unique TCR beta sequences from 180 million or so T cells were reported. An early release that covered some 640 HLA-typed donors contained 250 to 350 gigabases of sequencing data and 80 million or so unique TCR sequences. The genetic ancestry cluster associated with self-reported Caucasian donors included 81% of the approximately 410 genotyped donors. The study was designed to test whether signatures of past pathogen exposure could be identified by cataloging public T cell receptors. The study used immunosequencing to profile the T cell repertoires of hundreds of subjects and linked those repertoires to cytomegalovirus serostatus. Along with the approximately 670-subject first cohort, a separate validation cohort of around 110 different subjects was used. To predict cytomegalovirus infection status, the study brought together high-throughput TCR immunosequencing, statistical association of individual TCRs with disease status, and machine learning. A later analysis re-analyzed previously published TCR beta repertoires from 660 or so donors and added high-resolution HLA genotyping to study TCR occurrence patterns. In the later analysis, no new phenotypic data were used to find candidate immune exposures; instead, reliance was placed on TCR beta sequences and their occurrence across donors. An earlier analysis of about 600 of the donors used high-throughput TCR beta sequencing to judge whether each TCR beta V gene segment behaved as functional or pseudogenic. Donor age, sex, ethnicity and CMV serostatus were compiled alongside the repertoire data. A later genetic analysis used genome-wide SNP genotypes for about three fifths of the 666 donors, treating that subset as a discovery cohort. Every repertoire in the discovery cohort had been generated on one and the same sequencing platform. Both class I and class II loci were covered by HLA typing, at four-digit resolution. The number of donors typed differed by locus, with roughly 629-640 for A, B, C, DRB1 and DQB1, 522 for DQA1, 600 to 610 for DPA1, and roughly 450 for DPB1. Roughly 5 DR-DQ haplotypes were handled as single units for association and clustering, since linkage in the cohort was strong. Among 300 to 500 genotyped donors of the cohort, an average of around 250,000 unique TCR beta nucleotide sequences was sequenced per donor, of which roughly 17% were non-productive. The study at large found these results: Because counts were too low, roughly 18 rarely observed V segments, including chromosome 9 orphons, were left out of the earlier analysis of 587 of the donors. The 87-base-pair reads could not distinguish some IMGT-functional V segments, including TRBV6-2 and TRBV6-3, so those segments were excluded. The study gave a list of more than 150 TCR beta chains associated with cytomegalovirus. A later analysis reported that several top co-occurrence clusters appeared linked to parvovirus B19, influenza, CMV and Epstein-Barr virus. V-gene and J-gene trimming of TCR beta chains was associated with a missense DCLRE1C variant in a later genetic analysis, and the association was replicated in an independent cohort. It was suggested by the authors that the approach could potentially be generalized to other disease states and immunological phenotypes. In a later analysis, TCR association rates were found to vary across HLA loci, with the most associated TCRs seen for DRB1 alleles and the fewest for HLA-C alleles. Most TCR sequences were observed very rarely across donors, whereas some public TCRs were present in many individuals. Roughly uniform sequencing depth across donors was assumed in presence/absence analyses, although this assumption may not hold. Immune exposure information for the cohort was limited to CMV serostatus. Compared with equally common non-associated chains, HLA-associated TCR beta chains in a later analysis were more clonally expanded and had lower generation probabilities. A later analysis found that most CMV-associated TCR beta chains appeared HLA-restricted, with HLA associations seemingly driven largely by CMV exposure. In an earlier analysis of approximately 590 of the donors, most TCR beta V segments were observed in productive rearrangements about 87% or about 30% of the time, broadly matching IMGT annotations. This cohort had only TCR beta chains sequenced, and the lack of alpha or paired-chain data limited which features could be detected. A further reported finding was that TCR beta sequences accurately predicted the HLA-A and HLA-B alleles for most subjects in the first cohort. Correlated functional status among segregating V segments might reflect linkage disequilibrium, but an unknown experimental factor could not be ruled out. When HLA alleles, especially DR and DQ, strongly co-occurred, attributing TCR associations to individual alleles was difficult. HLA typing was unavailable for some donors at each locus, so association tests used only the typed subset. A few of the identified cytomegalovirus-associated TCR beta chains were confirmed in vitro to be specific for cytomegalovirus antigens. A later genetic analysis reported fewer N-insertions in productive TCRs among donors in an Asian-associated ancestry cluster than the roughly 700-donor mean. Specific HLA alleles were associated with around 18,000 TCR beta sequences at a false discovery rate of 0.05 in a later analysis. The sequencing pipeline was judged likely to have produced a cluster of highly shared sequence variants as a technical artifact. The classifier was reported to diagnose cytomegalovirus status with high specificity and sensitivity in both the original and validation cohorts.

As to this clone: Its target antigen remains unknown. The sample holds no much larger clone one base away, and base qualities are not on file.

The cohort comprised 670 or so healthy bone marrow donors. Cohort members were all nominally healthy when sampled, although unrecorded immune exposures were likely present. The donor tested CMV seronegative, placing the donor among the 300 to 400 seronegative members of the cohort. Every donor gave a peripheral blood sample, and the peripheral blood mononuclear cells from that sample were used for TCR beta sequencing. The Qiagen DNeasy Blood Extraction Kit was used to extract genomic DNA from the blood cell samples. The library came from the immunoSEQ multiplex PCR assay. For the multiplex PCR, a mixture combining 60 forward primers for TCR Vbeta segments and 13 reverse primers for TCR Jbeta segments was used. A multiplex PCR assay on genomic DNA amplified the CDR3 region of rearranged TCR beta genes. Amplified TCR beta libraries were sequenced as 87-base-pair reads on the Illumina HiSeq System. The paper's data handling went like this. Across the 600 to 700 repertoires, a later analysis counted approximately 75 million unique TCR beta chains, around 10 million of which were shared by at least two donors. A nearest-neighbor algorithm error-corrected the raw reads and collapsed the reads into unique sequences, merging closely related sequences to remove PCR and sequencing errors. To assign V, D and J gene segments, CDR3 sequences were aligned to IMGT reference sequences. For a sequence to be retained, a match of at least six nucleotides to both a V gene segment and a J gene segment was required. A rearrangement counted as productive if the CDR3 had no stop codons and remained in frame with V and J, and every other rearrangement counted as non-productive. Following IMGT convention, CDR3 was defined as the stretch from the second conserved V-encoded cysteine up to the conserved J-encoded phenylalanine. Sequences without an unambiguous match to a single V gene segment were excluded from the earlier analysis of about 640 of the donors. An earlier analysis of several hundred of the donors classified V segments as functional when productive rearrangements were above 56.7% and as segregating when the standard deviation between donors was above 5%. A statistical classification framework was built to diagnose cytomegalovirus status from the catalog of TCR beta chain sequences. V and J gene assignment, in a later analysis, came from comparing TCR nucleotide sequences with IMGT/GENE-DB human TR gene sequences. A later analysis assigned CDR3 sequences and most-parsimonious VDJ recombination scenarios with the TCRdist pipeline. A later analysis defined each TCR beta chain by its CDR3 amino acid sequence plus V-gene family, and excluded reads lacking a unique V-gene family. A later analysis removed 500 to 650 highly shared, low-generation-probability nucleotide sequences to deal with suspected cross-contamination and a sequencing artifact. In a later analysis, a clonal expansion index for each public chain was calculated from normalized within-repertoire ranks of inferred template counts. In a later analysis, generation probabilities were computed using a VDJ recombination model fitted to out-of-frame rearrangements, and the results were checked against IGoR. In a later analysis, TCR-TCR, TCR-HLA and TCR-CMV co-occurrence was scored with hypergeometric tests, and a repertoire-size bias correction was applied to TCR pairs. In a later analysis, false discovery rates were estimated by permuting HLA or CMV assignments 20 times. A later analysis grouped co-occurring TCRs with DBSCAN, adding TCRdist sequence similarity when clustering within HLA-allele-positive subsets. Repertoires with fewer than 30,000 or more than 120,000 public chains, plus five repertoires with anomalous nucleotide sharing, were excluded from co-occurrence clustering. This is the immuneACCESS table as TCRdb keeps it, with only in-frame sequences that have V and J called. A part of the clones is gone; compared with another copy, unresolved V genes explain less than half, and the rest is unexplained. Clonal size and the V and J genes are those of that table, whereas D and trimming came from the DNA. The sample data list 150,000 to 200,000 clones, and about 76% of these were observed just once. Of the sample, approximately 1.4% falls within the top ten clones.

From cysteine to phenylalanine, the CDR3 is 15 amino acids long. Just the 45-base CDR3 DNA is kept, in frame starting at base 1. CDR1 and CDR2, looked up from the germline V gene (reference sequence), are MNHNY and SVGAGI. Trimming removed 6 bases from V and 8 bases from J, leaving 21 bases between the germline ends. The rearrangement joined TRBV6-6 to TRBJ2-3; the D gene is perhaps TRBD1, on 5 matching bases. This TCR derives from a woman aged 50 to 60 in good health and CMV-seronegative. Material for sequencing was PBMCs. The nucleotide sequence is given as TGTGCCAGCAGGGCCCCAGGGTCTTCTGAAGGTACGCAGTATTTT. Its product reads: CASRAPGSSEGTQYF.